This record looks at one T cell receptor (beta chain) sequence and its context. What it binds is unknown. Focal radiation with ipilimumab CTLA-4 blockade was given to patients with chemo-refractory metastatic non-small-cell lung cancer. Sequenced by immunoSEQ multiplex PCR; TCRdb stores in-frame clones only, minus some. The sample has around 82,000 clones; around 87% are singletons. V was trimmed by 3 bases and J by 1 base, leaving 16 bases between them. Germline V CDR1 and CDR2: SGHRS, YFSETQ. The CDR3 runs to 17 residues. The data belong to a study of radiotherapy plus CTLA-4 blockade in lung cancer. Notes on the study in general: Peripheral blood showed expansion of tumor-derived TCR clones after radiotherapy and ipilimumab.

The chain uses TRBV5-1 and TRBJ2-2, with a tentative D call TRBD1 (5 bases). This sample comprised peripheral blood, obtained from a patient treated with radiotherapy plus ipilimumab. The origin of this receptor is a human donor with non-small cell lung cancer that progressed on radiotherapy plus ipilimumab. The CDR3, as DNA: TGCGCCAGCAGCTCCCTGGCCAGGGTACAGAACACCGGGGAGCTGTTTTTT. Translated, it gives CASSSLARVQNTGELFF.